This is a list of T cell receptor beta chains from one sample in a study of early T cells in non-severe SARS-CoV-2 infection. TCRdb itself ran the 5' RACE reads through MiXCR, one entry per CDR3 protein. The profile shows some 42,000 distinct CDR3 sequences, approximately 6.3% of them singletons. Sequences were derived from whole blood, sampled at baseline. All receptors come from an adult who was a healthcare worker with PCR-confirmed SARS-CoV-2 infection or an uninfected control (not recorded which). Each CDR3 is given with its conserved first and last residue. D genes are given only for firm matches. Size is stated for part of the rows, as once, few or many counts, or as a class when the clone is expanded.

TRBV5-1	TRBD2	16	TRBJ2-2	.	CASSGLAGLNTGELFF	TGCGCCAGCAGTGGCCTAGCGGGGTTGAACACCGGGGAGCTGTTTTTT
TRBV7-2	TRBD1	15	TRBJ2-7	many	CASSVGQGAFHEQYF	TGTGCCAGCAGCGTTGGACAGGGAGCGTTCCACGAGCAGTACTTC
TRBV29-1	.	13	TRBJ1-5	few	CSVAYREGQPQHF	TGCAGCGTTGCTTACAGGGAAGGTCAGCCCCAGCATTTT
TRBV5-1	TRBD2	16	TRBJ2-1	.	CASSSTSGGAYNEQFF	TGCGCCAGCAGCTCTACTAGCGGGGGGGCCTACAATGAGCAGTTCTTC
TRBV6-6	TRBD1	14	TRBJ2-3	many	CASKMRQGADTQYF	TGTGCCAGCAAAATGAGACAGGGCGCAGATACGCAGTATTTT
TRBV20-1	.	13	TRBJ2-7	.	CSARVGGAYEQYF	TGCAGTGCTAGAGTGGGGGGAGCCTACGAGCAGTACTTC
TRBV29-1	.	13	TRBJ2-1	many	CSGDKEDLNEQFF	TGCAGCGGCGACAAGGAGGACCTCAATGAGCAGTTCTTC
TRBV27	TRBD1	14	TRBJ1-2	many	CASSLQGANYGYTF	TGTGCCAGCAGTCTACAGGGGGCTAACTATGGCTACACCTTC
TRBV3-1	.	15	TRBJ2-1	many	CASSQGHGSYNEQFF	TGTGCCAGCAGCCAAGGGCACGGCTCCTACAATGAGCAGTTCTTC
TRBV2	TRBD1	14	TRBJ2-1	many	CASKDRGYYNEQFF	TGTGCCAGCAAAGACAGGGGGTATTACAATGAGCAGTTCTTC
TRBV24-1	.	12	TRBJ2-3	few	CATSDWRDTQYF	TGTGCCACCAGTGATTGGCGCGATACGCAGTATTTT
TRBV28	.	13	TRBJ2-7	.	CASSFRGGNEQYF	TGTGCCAGCAGTTTCAGGGGAGGCAACGAGCAGTACTTC
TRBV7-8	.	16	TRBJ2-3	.	CASRPGRGGLTDTQYF	TGTGCCAGCAGACCTGGACGCGGGGGCCTCACAGATACGCAGTATTTT
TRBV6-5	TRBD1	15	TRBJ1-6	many	CASSRRTGDNSPLHF	TGTGCCAGCAGTCGGCGGACAGGGGATAATTCACCCCTCCACTTT
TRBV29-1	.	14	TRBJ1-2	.	CSVEERGPGNGYTF	TGCAGCGTTGAAGAGAGGGGCCCGGGAAATGGCTACACCTTC
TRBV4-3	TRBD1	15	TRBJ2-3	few	CASSIQGQGTDTQYF	TGCGCCAGCAGCATTCAGGGACAGGGCACAGATACGCAGTATTTT
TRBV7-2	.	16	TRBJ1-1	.	CASSHPQGGRNTEAFF	TGTGCCAGCAGCCACCCCCAAGGGGGACGGAACACTGAAGCTTTCTTT
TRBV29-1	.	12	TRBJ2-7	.	CSVDLGDYEQYF	TGCAGCGTTGATTTGGGGGACTACGAGCAGTACTTC
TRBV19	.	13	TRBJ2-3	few	CASMAAGTDTQYF	TGTGCCAGTATGGCCGCAGGCACAGATACGCAGTATTTT
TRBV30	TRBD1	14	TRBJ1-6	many	CAWRTGTGWSPLHF	TGTGCCTGGAGGACCGGGACAGGGTGGTCACCCCTCCACTTT
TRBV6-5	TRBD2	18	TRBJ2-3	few	CASSYRTGSGGATDTQYF	TGTGCCAGCAGTTATCGGACAGGTAGCGGGGGGGCCACAGATACGCAGTATTTT
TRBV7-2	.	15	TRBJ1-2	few	CASSLGGRAGIGYTF	TGTGCCAGCAGCTTAGGGGGTAGGGCAGGAATTGGCTACACCTTC
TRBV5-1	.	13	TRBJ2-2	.	CASSFGPTGELFF	TGCGCCAGCAGCTTCGGTCCCACCGGGGAGCTGTTTTTT
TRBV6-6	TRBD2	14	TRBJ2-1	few	CASSGTSGYNEQFF	TGTGCCAGCAGTGGGACTAGCGGTTACAATGAGCAGTTCTTC
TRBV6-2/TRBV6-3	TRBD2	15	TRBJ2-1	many	CASALSGGDYNEQFF	TGTGCCAGCGCCCTGAGCGGGGGGGATTACAATGAGCAGTTCTTC
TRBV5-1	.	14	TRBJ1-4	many	CASSSGRRNEKLFF	TGCGCCAGCAGCTCAGGACGGCGTAATGAAAAACTGTTTTTT
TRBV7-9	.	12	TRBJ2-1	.	CASSPTGGEQFF	TGTGCCAGCAGCCCTACAGGAGGTGAGCAGTTCTTC
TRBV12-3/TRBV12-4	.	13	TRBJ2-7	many	CASSFDSSYEQYF	TGTGCCAGCAGTTTTGACTCCTCCTACGAGCAGTACTTC
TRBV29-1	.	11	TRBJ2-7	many	CTLGLNYEQYF	TGCACCTTGGGTCTGAACTACGAGCAGTACTTC
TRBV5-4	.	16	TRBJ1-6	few	CASSSRETGFGSPLHF	TGTGCCAGCAGCTCGCGAGAGACAGGTTTCGGTTCACCCCTCCACTTT
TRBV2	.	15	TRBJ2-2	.	CASTEGEENTGELFF	TGTGCCAGCACCGAAGGGGAGGAGAACACCGGGGAGCTGTTTTTT
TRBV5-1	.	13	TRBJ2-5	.	CASSSSGSETQYF	TGCGCCAGCAGCTCGTCCGGGAGCGAGACCCAGTACTTC
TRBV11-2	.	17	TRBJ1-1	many	CASSFTTGQLMNTEAFF	TGTGCCAGCAGCTTCACCACCGGACAGCTGATGAACACTGAAGCTTTCTTT
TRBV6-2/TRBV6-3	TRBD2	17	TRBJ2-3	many	CASSYPRLAGTTDTQYF	TGTGCCAGCAGTTACCCGCGACTAGCGGGGACCACAGATACGCAGTATTTT
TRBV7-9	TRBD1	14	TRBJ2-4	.	CASSFRQGANIQYF	TGTGCCAGCAGCTTTAGACAGGGGGCAAACATTCAGTACTTC
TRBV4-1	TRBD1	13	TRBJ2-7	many	CASSIQGGYEQYF	TGCGCCAGCAGTATACAGGGGGGCTACGAGCAGTACTTC
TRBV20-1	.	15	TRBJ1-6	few	CSASGLGATNSPLHF	TGCAGTGCTTCAGGGTTAGGGGCTACAAATTCACCCCTCCACTTT
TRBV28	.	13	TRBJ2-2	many	CASVQSRSGELFF	TGTGCCAGCGTCCAAAGCCGATCCGGGGAGCTGTTTTTT
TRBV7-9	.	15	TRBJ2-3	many	CASSLFRAYTDTQYF	TGTGCCAGCAGTTTGTTCAGGGCGTACACAGATACGCAGTATTTT
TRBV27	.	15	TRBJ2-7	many	CASSVTGLFSYEQYF	TGTGCCAGCAGCGTCACAGGACTCTTCTCCTACGAGCAGTACTTC
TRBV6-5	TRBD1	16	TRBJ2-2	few	CASSRRQGPRTGELFF	TGTGCCAGCAGCCGTCGACAGGGTCCCCGCACCGGGGAGCTGTTTTTT
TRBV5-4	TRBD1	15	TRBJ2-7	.	CASSRGQGGTYEQYF	TGTGCCAGCAGCCGAGGACAGGGGGGAACCTACGAGCAGTACTTC
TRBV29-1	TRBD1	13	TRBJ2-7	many	CSGRDRDTYEQYF	TGCAGCGGCAGGGACAGGGACACCTACGAGCAGTACTTC
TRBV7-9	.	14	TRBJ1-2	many	CASSSTQGRYGYTF	TGTGCCAGCAGCTCCACTCAGGGGCGCTATGGCTACACCTTC
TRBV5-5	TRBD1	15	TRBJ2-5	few	CASSSPDRFQETQYF	TGTGCCAGCAGCTCCCCGGACAGGTTCCAAGAGACCCAGTACTTC
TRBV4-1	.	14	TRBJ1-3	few	CASSATAAGNTIYF	TGCGCCAGCAGCGCCACAGCCGCGGGAAACACCATATATTTT
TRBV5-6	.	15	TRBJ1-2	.	CASSLAGREFYGYTF	TGTGCCAGCAGCTTGGCCGGCAGAGAGTTCTATGGCTACACCTTC
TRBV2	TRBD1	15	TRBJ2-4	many	CASSGDRGAKNIQYF	TGTGCCAGCAGTGGGGACAGGGGAGCCAAAAACATTCAGTACTTC
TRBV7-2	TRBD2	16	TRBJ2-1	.	CASSFTRGILYNEQFF	TGTGCCAGCAGCTTCACGCGGGGGATTCTCTACAATGAGCAGTTCTTC
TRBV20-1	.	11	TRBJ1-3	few	CSGVDGNTIYF	TGCAGTGGGGTCGATGGAAACACCATATATTTT
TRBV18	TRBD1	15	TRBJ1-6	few	CASSPASGGTSPLHF	TGTGCCAGCTCACCAGCGTCAGGGGGTACTTCACCCCTCCACTTT
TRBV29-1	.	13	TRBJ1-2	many	CSVVGGTNYGYTF	TGCAGCGTTGTGGGGGGTACTAACTATGGCTACACCTTC